The entry below gives a single T cell receptor beta chain sequence along with its context. Primers included in the PCR were 60 Vbeta and 13 Jbeta primers. Produced via immunoSEQ multiplex PCR; TCRdb's table is partial and in-frame only. The repertoire holds 90,000 to 130,000 clones, with around 70% as singletons. This sample is drawn from a study of cytomegalovirus exposure and HLA in healthy donors. Germline CDR1 and CDR2: MDHEN and SYDVKM. V lost 5 bases and J 10 bases, leaving 14 bases between the germline ends. CDR3 length: 12 amino acids. Sequencing used PBMCs. The origin of this receptor is a man under 40 in good health and CMV-seropositive. The V gene is TRBV28, the J gene TRBJ1-1, with D possibly TRBD1 on 5 matching bases. CDR3 bases: TGTGCCAGCAGTAGACCAGGGTCTGCAGCTTTCTTT. Translation: CASSRPGSAAFF.